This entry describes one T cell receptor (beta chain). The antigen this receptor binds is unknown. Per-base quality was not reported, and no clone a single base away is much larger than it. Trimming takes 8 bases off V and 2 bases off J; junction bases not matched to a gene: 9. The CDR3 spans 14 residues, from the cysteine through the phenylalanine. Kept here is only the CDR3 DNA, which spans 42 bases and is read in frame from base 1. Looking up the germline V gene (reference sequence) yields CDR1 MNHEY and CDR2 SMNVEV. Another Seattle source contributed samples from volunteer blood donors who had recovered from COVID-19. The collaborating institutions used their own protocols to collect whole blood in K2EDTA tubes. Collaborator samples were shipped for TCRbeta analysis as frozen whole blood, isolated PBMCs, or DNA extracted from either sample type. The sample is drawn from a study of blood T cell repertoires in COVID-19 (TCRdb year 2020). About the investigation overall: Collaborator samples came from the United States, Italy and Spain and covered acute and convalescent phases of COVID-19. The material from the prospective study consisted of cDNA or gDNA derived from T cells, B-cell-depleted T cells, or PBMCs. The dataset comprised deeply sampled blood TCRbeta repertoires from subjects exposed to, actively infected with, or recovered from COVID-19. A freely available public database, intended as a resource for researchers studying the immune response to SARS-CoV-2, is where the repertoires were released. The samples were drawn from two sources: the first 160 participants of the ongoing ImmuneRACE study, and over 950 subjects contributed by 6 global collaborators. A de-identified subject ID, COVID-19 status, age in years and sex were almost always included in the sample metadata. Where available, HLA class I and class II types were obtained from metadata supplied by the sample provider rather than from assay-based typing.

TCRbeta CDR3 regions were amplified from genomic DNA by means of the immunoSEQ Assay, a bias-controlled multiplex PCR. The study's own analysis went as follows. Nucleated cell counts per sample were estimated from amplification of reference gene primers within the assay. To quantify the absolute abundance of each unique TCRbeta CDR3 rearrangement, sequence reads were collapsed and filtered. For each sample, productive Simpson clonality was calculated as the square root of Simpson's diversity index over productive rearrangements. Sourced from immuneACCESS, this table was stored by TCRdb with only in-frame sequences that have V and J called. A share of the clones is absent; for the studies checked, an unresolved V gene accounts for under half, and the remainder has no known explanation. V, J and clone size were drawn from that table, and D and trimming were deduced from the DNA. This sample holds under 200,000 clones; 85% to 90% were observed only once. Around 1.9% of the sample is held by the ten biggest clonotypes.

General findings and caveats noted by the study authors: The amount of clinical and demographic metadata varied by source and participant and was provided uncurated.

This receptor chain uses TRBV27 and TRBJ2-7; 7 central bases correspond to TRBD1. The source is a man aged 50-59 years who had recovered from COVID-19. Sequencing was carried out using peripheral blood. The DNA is TGTGCCAGCGGCCGGACAGGCCTAACCTACGAGCAGTACTTC. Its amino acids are CASGRTGLTYEQYF.